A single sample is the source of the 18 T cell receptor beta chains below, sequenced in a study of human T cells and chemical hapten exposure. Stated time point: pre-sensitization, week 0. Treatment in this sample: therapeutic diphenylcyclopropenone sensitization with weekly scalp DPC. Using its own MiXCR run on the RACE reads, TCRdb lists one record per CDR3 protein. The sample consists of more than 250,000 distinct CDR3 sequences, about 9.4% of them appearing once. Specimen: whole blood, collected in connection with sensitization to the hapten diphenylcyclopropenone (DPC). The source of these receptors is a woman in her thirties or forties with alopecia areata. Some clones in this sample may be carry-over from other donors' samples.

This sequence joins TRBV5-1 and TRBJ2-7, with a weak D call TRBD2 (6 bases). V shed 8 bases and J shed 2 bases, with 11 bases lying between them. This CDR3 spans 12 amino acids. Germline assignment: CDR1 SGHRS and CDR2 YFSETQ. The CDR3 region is CASMGGTYEQYF. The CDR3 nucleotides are TGCGCCAGTATGGGGGGTACCTACGAGCAGTACTTC.

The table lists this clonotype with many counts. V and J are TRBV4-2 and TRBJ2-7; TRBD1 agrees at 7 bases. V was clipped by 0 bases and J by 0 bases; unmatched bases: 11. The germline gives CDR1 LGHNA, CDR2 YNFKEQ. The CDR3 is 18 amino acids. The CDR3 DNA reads TGTGCCAGCAGCCAAGATCGAGGAGTTGGGACAGTCTCCTACGAGCAGTACTTC. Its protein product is CASSQDRGVGTVSYEQYF.

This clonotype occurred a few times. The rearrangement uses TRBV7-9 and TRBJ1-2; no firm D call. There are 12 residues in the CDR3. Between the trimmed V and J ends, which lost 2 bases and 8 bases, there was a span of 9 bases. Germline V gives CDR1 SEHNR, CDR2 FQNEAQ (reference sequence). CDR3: CASSLSMDGYTF. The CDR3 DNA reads TGTGCCAGCAGCTTAAGTATGGACGGCTACACCTTC.

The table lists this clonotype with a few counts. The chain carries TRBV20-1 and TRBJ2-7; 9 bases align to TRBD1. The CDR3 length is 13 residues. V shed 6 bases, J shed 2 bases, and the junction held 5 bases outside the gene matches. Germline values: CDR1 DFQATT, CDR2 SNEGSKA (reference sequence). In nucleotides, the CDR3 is TGCAGTGCGAGACAGGGGGTAGCCTACGAGCAGTACTTC. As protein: CSARQGVAYEQYF.

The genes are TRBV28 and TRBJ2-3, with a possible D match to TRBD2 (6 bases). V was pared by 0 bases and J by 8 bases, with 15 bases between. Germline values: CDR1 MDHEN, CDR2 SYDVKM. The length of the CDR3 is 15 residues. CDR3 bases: TGTGCCAGCAGTTTATGGGGCGGGACGGTTGGTACGCAGTATTTT. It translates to CASSLWGGTVGTQYF.

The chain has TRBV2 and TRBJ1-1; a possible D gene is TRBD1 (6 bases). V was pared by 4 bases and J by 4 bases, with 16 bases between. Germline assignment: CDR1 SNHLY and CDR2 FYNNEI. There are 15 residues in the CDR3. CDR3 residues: CASSAAGEEFTEAFF. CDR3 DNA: TGTGCCAGCAGTGCCGCAGGGGAAGAGTTCACTGAAGCTTTCTTT.

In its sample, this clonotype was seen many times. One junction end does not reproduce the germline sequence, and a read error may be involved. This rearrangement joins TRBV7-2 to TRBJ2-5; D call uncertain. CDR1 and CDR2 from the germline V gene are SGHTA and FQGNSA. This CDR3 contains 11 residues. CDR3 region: CASSLVETQYF. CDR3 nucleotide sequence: TGTGCCAGCAGTTTAGTTGAGACCCAGTACTTC.

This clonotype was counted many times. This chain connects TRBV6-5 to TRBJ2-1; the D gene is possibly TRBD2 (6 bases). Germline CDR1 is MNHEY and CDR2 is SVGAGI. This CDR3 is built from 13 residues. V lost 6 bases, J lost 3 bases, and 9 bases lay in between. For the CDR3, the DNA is TGTGCCAGCAGCCCGGGACTCTACAATGAGCAGTTCTTC. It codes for CASSPGLYNEQFF.

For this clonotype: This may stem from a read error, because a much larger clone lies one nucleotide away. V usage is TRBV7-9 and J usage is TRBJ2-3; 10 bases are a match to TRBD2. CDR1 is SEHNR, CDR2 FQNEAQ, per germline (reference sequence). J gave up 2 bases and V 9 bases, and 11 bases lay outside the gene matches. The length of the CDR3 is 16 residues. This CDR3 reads CARSPRLAGPTDTQYF. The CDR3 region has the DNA TGTGCCAGGAGCCCTCGACTAGCGGGCCCCACAGATACGCAGTATTTT.

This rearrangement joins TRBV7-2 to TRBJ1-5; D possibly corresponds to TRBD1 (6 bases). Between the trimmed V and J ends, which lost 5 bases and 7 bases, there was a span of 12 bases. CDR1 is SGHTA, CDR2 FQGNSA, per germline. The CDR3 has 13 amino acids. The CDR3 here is CASSQTGLQPQHF. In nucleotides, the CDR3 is TGTGCCAGCAGCCAAACAGGGTTGCAGCCCCAGCATTTT.

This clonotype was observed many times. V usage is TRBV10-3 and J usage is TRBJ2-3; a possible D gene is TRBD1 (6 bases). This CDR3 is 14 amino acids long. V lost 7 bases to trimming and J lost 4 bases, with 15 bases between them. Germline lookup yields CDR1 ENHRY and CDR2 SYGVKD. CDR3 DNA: TGTGCCATCAACCCTGGACAGATCGCAGATACGCAGTATTTT. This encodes CAINPGQIADTQYF.

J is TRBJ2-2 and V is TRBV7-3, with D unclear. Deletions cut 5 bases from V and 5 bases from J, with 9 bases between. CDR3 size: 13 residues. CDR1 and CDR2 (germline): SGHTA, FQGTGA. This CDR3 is CASSPRMTGELFF. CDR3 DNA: TGTGCCAGCAGCCCAAGAATGACCGGGGAGCTGTTTTTT.

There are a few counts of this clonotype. CDR3 bases: TGTGCCAGCAGTCTCAGGGGGTTATCAGCCCAGCATTTT. Its protein product is CASSLRGLSAQHF. The chain carries TRBV6-2 or TRBV6-3 and TRBJ1-5, with 7 bases fitting TRBD1. Germline V gives CDR1 MNHEY, CDR2 SVGEGT. The CDR3 contains 13 residues. Losses at the gene ends were 5 bases for V and 11 bases for J; bases not matched to a gene: 9.

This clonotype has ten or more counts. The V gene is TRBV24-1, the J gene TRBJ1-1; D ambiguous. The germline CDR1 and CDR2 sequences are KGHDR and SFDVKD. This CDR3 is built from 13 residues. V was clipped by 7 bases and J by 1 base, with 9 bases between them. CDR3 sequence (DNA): TGTGCCACCAGCTCCTGGAAGAACACTGAAGCTTTCTTT. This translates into CATSSWKNTEAFF.

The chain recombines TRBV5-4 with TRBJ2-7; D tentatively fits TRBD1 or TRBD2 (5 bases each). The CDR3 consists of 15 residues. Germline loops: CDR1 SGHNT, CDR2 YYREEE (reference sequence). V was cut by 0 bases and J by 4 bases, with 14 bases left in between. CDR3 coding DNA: TGTGCCAGCAGCTTGGATGGGGGACGCTCTTACGAGCAGTACTTC. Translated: CASSLDGGRSYEQYF. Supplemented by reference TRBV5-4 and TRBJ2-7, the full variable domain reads ETGVTQSPTHLIKTRGQQVTLRCSSQSGHNTVSWYQQALGQGPQFIFQYYREEENGRGNFPPRFSGLQFPNYSSELNVNALELDDSALYLCASSLDGGRSYEQYFGPGTRLTVT.

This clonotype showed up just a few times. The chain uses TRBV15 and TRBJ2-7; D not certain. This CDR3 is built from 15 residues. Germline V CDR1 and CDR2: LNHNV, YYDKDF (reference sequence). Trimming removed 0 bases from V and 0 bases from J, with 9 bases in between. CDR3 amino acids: CATSRETGSSYEQYF. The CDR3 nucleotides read TGTGCCACCAGCAGAGAAACCGGCAGCTCCTACGAGCAGTACTTC. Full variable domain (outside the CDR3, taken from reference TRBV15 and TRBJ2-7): DAMVIQNPRYQVTQFGKPVTLSCSQTLNHNVMYWYQQKSSQAPKLLFHYYDKDFNNEADTPDNFQSRRPNTSFCFLDIRSPGLGDTAMYLCATSRETGSSYEQYFGPGTRLTVT.

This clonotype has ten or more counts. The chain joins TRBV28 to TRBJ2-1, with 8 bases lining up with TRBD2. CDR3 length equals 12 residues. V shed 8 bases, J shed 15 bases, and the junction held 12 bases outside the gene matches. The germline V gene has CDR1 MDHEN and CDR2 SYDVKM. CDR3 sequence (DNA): TGTGCCAGCCGAGGGAGCGGGACTAGGCTGTTCTTC. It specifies CASRGSGTRLFF.

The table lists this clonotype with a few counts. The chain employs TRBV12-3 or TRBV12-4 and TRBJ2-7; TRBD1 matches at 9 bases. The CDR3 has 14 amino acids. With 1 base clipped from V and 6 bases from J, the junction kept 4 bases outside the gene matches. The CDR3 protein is CASSLGTGVVEQYF. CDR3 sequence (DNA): TGTGCCAGCAGTTTAGGGACAGGGGTAGTCGAGCAGTACTTC.